A single TCR beta chain is shown here with its context. Its target is not known. A read error may be the cause here, since a much bigger clone is one base away. These data are taken from a study of tumor and adjacent non-tumor tissue in lung cancer. Study in general: The patients, 10 to 11 men and several women, were roughly 30 to 80 with stage I to III disease. Each sample yielded about 4.17 million productive TCRbeta reads on average.

RNA was extracted from bulk tissue without any cell sorting. Newly diagnosed lung cancer patients had thoracic surgery in China, August–late 2014, without prior chemotherapy. Overall study results and limits: Top 100 clones took a larger repertoire share in normal lung.

CDR1 is KGHSY, CDR2 FQNENV, per germline. The CDR3 spans 15 residues. Three rounds of nested PCR, following a modified ARM-PCR protocol, produced the TCRbeta library. TCRdb re-analysed the multiplex PCR reads in MiXCR, keeping a single row per CDR3 protein. The data show around 79,000 distinct CDR3 sequences, with over 60% seen just once and under 9.5% held by the top ten. This receptor was obtained from a woman aged 40 to 50 with non-small cell lung cancer. The gene calls are TRBV16 and TRBJ1-1; no clear D. The specimen was lung tumor tissue. The CDR3 reads CASSQLAGRYTEPFF. The DNA for the CDR3 is TGTGCCAGCAGCCAATTGGCCGGCAGGTACACTGAACCTTTCTTT.